The T cell receptor beta chain described here comes from a study of CD8 T cells in Susac syndrome. In its sample, this clonotype was seen once. The RNA, roughly 0.5 to 1 ug, was put through reverse transcription using random hexamers. From the immunoSEQ multiplex PCR reads, TCRdb called clonotypes with MiXCR, one entry per CDR3 protein. This table has some 190,000 distinct CDR3 sequences, around 95% appearing once. V lost 0 bases to trimming and J lost 15 bases, with 9 bases between them. The V gene's germline CDR1 is SNHLY and CDR2 FYNNEI. This CDR3 has 11 residues. The chain combines TRBV2 with TRBJ1-5, with D maybe TRBD1 (6 bases). This clonotype originated in a human donor with multiple sclerosis. Sequencing was carried out using CD4+ T cells from PBMCs. The CDR3 region has the DNA TGTGCCAGCAGTGAAGCGGGACACCGGCATTTT. This codes for CASSEAGHRHF.